Each of the 19 T cell receptor beta chains below was sequenced from the same sample in a study of beta chain features in type 1 diabetes. These receptors have no identified antigens. Since all of the isolated RNA was reverse transcribed, expressed TCRB transcripts were what got sequenced. Using immunoSEQ multiplex PCR, the repertoire was profiled, and TCRdb retains in-frame clones only, with some absent. In the table there are some 350,000 clones, roughly 9.8% of which are singletons. Notes on the study in general: TCRB CDR3s from Type 1 diabetes patients were moderately but significantly shorter in all four CD4+ subsets.

Input material: central memory CD4+ T cells from blood. These receptors all come from a young man with type 1 diabetes.

This clone was detected only a few times. CDR3 in DNA: TGTGCCAGCTCACCTCCGACAGGGGGGAATTCACCCCTCCACTTT. This encodes CASSPPTGGNSPLHF. V gene TRBV18 combines with J gene TRBJ1-6; 9 positions agree with TRBD1. This CDR3 contains 15 residues. From germline, CDR1 is KGHSH and CDR2 LQKENI. V lost 3 bases, J lost 7 bases, and 4 bases stayed unmatched.

This clone occurred a few times. This chain uses TRBV29-1 with TRBJ2-2, with a tentative D call TRBD1 (6 bases). The CDR3 contains 15 residues. Germline V gene sequence: CDR1 SQVTM, CDR2 ANQGSEA. Trimming left V 6 bases short and J 6 bases short, with 20 bases between. CDR3 nucleotides: TGCAGCGTGGGCCGGGACAAGAGAGCGGCCGGGGAGCTGTTTTTT. It specifies CSVGRDKRAAGELFF.

This clone was observed a few times. V is TRBV7-2 and J is TRBJ2-5; weak D call: TRBD1 (6 bases). V lost 2 bases and J 4 bases, leaving 11 bases between the germline ends. This CDR3 is 14 amino acids long. CDR1 SGHTA and CDR2 FQGNSA come from the germline V gene. CDR3: CASSLTGPGETQYF. For the CDR3, the DNA is TGTGCCAGCAGCTTAACAGGGCCGGGAGAGACCCAGTACTTC.

This clone was seen a few times. The rearrangement uses TRBV2 and TRBJ1-1; D is unclear. The CDR3 length is 13 residues. Looked up from germline, CDR1 is SNHLY and CDR2 is FYNNEI. The V end lost 11 bases, the J end lost 4 bases, and 17 bases lay between the germline ends. In DNA, the CDR3 is TGTGCCGGAGAGGAAGCAGGCGCCACTGAAGCTTTCTTT. This sequence encodes CAGEEAGATEAFF. The variable domain in full, with the rest retrieved from reference TRBV2 and TRBJ1-1, is EPEVTQTPSHQVTQMGQEVILRCVPISNHLYFYWYRQILGQKVEFLVSFYNNEISEKSEIFDDQFSVERPDGSNFTLKIRSTKLEDSAMYFCAGEEAGATEAFFGQGTRLTVV.

This clone was seen more than once but under ten times. The chain employs TRBV25-1 and TRBJ1-5, with 9 bases lining up with TRBD1. CDR1 is MGHDK and CDR2 is SYGVNS in the germline V gene. The CDR3 runs 15 residues. V gave up 5 bases and J gave up 2 bases; unmatched junction bases: 4. Written as DNA, the CDR3 is TGTGCCAGCAGTCCACAGGGGGCCGGCAATCAGCCCCAGCATTTT. Translating it yields CASSPQGAGNQPQHF. Filled out from reference TRBV25-1 and TRBJ1-5, the complete variable domain reads EADIYQTPRYLVIGTGKKITLECSQTMGHDKMYWYQQDPGMELHLIHYSYGVNSTEKGDLSSESTVSRIRTEHFPLTLESARPSHTSQYLCASSPQGAGNQPQHFGDGTRLSIL.

The gene calls are TRBV18 and TRBJ2-3; perhaps TRBD1 as D (5 bases). The CDR3 is made up of 14 amino acids. V was shortened by 3 bases and J by 1 base, with 8 bases between the two germline ends. Germline V gives CDR1 KGHSH, CDR2 LQKENI. The CDR3 nucleotides are TGTGCCAGCTCACCGCGACAGCGCACAGATACGCAGTATTTT. It yields the protein CASSPRQRTDTQYF.

The table lists this clone with a few counts. The chain links TRBV9 to TRBJ1-4, with TRBD1 matching 9 bases. The trim removed 3 bases at V and 6 bases at J, leaving 6 bases unmatched. The CDR3 contains 15 residues. Germline V gene data show CDR1 as SGDLS and CDR2 as YYNGEE. The CDR3 is CASSARGQGDEKLFF. In nucleotides, the CDR3 is TGTGCCAGCAGCGCTAGGGGACAGGGCGATGAAAAACTGTTTTTT.

The rearrangement links TRBV5-6 to TRBJ2-7, with unresolved D. Germline CDR1 is SGHDT and CDR2 is YYEEEE. This CDR3 is 14 amino acids long. V gave up 0 bases and J gave up 2 bases, with 9 bases separating them. The DNA for the CDR3 is TGTGCCAGCAGCTTGGTAGGGCTACCCTACGAGCAGTACTTC. This codes for CASSLVGLPYEQYF.

This clone came up a few times. The V call is TRBV6-5, the J call TRBJ1-2; TRBD1 might be the D (5 bases). V was cut by 7 bases and J by 3 bases, with 15 bases left in between. Germline lookup yields CDR1 MNHEY and CDR2 SVGAGI. This CDR3 region has 14 residues. Here the CDR3 DNA reads TGTGCCAGCAAGTACGGCGGGGCCGACTATGGCTACACCTTC. It codes for CASKYGGADYGYTF.

A few counts support this clone. The CDR3 region is CASSLRPGTGLYEQYF. Written as DNA, the CDR3 is TGTGCCAGCAGTCTCAGGCCCGGGACAGGTCTCTACGAGCAGTACTTC. The J gene is TRBJ2-7, the V gene TRBV28, with 8 positions matching TRBD1. Trimming at V came to 5 bases and at J to 3 bases, leaving 12 bases not matched to a gene. CDR3 length: 16 residues. Per germline, CDR1 MDHEN and CDR2 SYDVKM.

The genes are TRBV6-5 and TRBJ2-7; no clear D. Germline lookup yields CDR1 MNHEY and CDR2 SVGAGI. The V gene lost 2 bases and the J gene lost 5 bases, with 16 bases spanning the gap. The CDR3 covers 15 residues. This CDR3 reads CASSYQSTIFDEQYF. DNA for the CDR3: TGTGCCAGCAGTTACCAGTCGACCATCTTCGACGAGCAGTACTTC.

V is TRBV6-1 and J is TRBJ1-2, with D possibly matching TRBD1 (5 bases). Germline values: CDR1 MNHNS, CDR2 SASEGT. The V end was cut by 6 bases, the J end by 4 bases, with 12 bases between. The CDR3 spans 13 residues. CDR3 loop: CASRGDSTYGYTF. The CDR3 region has the DNA TGTGCCAGCAGGGGAGACAGCACCTATGGCTACACCTTC.

This chain uses TRBV6-6 with TRBJ2-6, with D maybe TRBD1 (5 bases). Trimming removed 0 bases from V and 2 bases from J, with 5 bases in between. The CDR3 extends over 15 amino acids. The V gene's germline CDR1 is MNHNY and CDR2 SVGAGI (reference sequence). The CDR3 spells CASSYSGAGANVLTF. The CDR3 DNA reads TGTGCCAGCAGTTACTCAGGGGCTGGGGCCAACGTCCTGACTTTC.

This chain connects TRBV7-2 to TRBJ1-5, with D possibly matching TRBD1 (5 bases). Germline CDR1 is SGHTA and CDR2 is FQGNSA. Trimming removed 3 bases from V and 7 bases from J, with 16 bases in between. The CDR3 contains 15 residues. The CDR3 DNA reads as TGTGCCAGCAGCTTGGATTTCAGGGCAGAGCAGCCCCAGCATTTT. This translates into CASSLDFRAEQPQHF.

J is TRBJ2-2 and V is TRBV7-9, with a possible D match to TRBD1 (5 bases). The V and J ends lost 11 bases and 2 bases respectively, with 12 bases between them. The germline V gene encodes CDR1 SEHNR and CDR2 FQNEAQ (reference sequence). The CDR3 extends over 13 amino acids. The CDR3 DNA sequence: TGTGCCCCAAGGGGTGGAAACACCGGGGAGCTGTTTTTT. Translated, it gives CAPRGGNTGELFF.

This clone appeared a few times. This rearrangement joins TRBV5-1 to TRBJ1-3; D is unclear. V was cut by 0 bases and J by 0 bases, with 13 bases left in between. This CDR3 is built from 17 residues. Germline V CDR1 and CDR2: SGHRS, YFSETQ. The CDR3 sequence is CASSLAEGPYSGNTIYF. The CDR3 bases are TGCGCCAGCAGCTTGGCCGAAGGCCCCTACTCTGGAAACACCATATATTTT. Full variable domain (remainder filled in from reference TRBV5-1 and TRBJ1-3): KAGVTQTPRYLIKTRGQQVTLSCSPISGHRSVSWYQQTPGQGLQFLFEYFSETQRNKGNFPGRFSGRQFSNSRSEMNVSTLELGDSALYLCASSLAEGPYSGNTIYFGEGSWLTVV.

The V call is TRBV28, the J call TRBJ2-7, with 8 bases that match TRBD1. Germline V gene sequence: CDR1 MDHEN, CDR2 SYDVKM. The V gene end was trimmed by 4 bases and the J gene end by 3 bases; junction bases not matched to a gene: 14. This CDR3 is 17 amino acids long. CDR3 DNA sequence: TGTGCCAGCAGTTCTATGGGTACCGGACAGGGTGGCTACGAGCAGTACTTC. It specifies CASSSMGTGQGGYEQYF.

This clone was counted a few times. The chain joins TRBV5-1 to TRBJ2-6, with 12 bases aligning to TRBD1. Germline trimming cut 4 bases from V and 2 bases from J; bases unmatched to any gene: 7. The CDR3 loop spans 18 amino acids. CDR1 and CDR2 (germline): SGHRS, YFSETQ. The DNA of the CDR3 is TGCGCCAGCAGCACCACCGGGACAGGGGGCGCTGGGGCCAACGTCCTGACTTTC. Amino acids: CASSTTGTGGAGANVLTF.

The table lists this clone with a few counts. Since a much larger clone is just one base distant, this may be a read error. Other DNA sequences from this sample encode an identical CDR3 as well. This chain uses TRBV6-6 with TRBJ1-1; D is undetermined. The CDR3 is 12 residues long. CDR1 and CDR2 from the germline V gene are MNHNY and SVGAGI (reference sequence). CDR3 nucleotide sequence: TGTGCCATCAGTGAGTCTAACACTGAAGCTTTCTTT. Protein sequence: CAISESNTEAFF.